This TCR beta chain was sequenced in a study of blood T cells in healthy people across ages. The draw of peripheral blood yielded approximately 11 milliliters from each donor. The sample holds a few counts of this clonotype. A second 7 to 11 cycle PCR used barcoded and J-beta primers. A single record per CDR3 protein comes from TCRdb applying MiXCR to the 5' RACE reads. The table lists 800,000 to 1,000,000 distinct CDR3 sequences, about 48% of them singletons, with over 10% in the top ten. The CDR3 is 15 residues long. Germline V gene data show CDR1 as SEHNR and CDR2 as FQNEAQ (reference sequence). V gave up 1 base and J gave up 6 bases, with 10 bases separating them.

The sequence was collected from a man in his thirties or forties in good health. The chain employs TRBV7-9 and TRBJ1-6; TRBD1 might be the D (5 bases). The sequenced material came from blood. The CDR3 DNA follows: TGTGCCAGCAGCTTAGGGGGGAGTGGTAATTCACCCCTCCACTTT. This encodes CASSLGGSGNSPLHF.